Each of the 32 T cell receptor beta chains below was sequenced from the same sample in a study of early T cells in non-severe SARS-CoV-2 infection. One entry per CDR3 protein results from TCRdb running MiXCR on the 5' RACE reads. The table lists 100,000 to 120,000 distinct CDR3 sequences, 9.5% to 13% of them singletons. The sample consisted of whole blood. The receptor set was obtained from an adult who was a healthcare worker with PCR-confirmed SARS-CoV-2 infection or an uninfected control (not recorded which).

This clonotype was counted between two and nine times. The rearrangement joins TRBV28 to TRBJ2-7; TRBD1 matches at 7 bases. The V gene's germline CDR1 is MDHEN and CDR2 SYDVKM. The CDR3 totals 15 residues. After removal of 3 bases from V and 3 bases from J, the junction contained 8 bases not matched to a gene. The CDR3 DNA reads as TGTGCCAGCAGTTTGAGAACAGGGGATCGCTACGAGCAGTACTTC. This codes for CASSLRTGDRYEQYF. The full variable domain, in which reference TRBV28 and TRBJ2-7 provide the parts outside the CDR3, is DVKVTQSSRYLVKRTGEKVFLECVQDMDHENMFWYRQDPGLGLRLIYFSYDVKMKEKGDIPEGYSVSREKKERFSLILESASTNQTSMYLCASSLRTGDRYEQYFGPGTRLTVT.

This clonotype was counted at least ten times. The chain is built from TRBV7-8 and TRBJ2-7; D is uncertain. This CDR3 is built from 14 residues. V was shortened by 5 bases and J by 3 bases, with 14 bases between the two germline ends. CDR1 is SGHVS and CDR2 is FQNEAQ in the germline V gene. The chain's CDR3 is CASSPRETGYEQYF. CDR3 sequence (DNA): TGTGCCAGCAGCCCCCGAGAGACTGGCTACGAGCAGTACTTC.

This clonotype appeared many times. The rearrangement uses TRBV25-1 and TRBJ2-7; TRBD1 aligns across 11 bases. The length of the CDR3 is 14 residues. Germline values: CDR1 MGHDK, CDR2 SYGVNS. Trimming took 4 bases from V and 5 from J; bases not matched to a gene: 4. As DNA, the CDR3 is TGTGCCAGCAGTGCAGGACAGGGGGCGCACGAGCAGTACTTC. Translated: CASSAGQGAHEQYF.

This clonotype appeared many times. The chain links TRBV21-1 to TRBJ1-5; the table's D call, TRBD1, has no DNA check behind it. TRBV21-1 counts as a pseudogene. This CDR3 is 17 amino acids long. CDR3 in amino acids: CASSKARGQESNQPQHF. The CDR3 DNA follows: TGTGCCAGCAGCAAAGCCCGGGGCCAAGAAAGCAATCAGCCCCAGCATTTT.

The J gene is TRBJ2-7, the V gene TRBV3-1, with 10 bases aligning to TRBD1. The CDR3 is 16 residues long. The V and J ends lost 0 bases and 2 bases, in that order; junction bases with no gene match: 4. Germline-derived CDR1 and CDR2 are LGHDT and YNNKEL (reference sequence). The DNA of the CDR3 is TGTGCCAGCAGCCAAGAAACCGGGACAGGGGCCTACGAGCAGTACTTC. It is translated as CASSQETGTGAYEQYF.

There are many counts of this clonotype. CDR3 nucleotides: TGTGCCAGCAGCTTTTCGCCGATTGAAAAACTGTTTTTT. Its translation is CASSFSPIEKLFF. The chain is built from TRBV7-2 and TRBJ1-4; no definite D call. The V gene lost 3 bases and the J gene lost 7 bases, with 9 bases spanning the gap. Germline CDR1 reads SGHTA; CDR2 reads FQGNSA. The CDR3 loop spans 13 amino acids.

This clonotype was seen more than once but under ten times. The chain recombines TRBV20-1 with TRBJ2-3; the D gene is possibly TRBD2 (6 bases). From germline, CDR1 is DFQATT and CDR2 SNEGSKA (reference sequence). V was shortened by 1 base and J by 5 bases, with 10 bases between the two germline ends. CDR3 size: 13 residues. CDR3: CSARGSGGDTQYF. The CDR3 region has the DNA TGCAGTGCTAGAGGGTCCGGGGGAGATACGCAGTATTTT.

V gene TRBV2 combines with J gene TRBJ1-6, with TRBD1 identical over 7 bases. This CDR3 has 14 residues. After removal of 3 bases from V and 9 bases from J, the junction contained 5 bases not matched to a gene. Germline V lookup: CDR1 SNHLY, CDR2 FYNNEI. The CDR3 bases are TGTGCCAGCAGTGACTACAGGGGTGGTTCACCCCTCCACTTT. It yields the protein CASSDYRGGSPLHF.

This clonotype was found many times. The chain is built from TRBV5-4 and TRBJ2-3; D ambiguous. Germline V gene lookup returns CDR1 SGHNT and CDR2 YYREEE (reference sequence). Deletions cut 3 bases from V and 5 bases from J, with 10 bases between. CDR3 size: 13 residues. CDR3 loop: CASSYRGRDTQYF. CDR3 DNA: TGTGCCAGCAGCTATAGAGGCCGAGATACGCAGTATTTT.

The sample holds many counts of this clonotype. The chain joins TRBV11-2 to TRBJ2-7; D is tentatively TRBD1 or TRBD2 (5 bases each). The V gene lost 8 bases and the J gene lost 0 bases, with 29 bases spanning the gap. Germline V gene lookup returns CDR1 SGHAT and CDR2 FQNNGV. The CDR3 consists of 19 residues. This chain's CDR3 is CASSTPTPLGRSSSYEQYF. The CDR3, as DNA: TGTGCCAGCTCAACCCCCACCCCCCTGGGACGGTCGAGCTCCTACGAGCAGTACTTC.

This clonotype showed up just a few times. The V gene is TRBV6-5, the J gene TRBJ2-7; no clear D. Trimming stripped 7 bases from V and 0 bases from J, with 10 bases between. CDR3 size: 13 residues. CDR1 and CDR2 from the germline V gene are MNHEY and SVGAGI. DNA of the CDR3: TGTGCCAGCAAAGCTTTGAGCTCCTACGAGCAGTACTTC. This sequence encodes CASKALSSYEQYF.

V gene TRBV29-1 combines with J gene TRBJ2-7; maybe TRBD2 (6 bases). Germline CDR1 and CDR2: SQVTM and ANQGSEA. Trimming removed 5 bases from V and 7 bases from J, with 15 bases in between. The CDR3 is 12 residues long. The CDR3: CSVLVAGQEQYF. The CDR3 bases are TGCAGCGTTCTCGTTGCGGGGCAGGAGCAGTACTTC.

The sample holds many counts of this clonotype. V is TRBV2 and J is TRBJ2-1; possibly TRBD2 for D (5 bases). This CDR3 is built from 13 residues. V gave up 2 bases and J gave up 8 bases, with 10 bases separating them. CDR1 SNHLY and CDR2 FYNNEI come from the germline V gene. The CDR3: CASSEWEKDEQFF. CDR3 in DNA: TGTGCCAGCAGTGAATGGGAGAAGGATGAGCAGTTCTTC.

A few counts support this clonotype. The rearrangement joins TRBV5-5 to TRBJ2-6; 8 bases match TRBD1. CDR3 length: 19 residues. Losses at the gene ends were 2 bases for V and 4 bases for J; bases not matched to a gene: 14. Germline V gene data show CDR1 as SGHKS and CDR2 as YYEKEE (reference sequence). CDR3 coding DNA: TGTGCCAGCAGCTTCCAAGTCCCGGGACAGGTTCGGGGGGCCAACGTCCTGACTTTC. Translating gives CASSFQVPGQVRGANVLTF.

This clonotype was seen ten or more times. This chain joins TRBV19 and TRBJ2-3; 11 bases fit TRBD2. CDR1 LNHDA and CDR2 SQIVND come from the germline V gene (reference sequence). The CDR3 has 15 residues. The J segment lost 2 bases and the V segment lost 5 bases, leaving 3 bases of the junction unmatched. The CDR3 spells CASSATSGITDTQYF. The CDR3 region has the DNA TGTGCCAGTAGTGCGACTAGCGGGATCACAGATACGCAGTATTTT.

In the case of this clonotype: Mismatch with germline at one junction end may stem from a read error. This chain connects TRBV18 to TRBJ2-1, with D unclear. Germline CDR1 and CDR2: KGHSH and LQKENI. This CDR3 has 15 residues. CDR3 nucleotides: TGTGGCAGCTCACCATTAAGTGGCTCCTACAATGAGCAGTTCTTC. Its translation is CGSSPLSGSYNEQFF.

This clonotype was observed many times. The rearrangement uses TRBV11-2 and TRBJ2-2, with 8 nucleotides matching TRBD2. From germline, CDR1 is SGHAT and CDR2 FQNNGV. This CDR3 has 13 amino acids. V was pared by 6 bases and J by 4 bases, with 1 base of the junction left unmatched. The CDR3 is CASRRGATGELFF. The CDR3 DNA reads TGTGCCAGCAGGCGGGGGGCCACCGGGGAGCTGTTTTTT. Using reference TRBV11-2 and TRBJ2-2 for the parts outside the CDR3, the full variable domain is EAGVAQSPRYKIIEKRQSVAFWCNPISGHATLYWYQQILGQGPKLLIQFQNNGVVDDSQLPKDRFSAERLKGVDSTLKIQPAKLEDSAVYLCASRRGATGELFFGEGSRLTVL.

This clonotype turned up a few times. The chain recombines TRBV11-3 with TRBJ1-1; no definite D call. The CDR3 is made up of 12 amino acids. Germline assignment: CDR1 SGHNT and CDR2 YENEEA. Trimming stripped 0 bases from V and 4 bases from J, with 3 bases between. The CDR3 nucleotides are TGTGCCAGCAGCTTAGATCTCACTGAAGCTTTCTTT. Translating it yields CASSLDLTEAFF.

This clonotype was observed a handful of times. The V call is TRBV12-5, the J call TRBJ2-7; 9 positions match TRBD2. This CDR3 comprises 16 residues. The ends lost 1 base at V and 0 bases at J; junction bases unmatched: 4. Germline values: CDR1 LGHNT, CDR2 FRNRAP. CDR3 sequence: CASGLGTSASSYEQYF. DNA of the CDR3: TGTGCTAGTGGTTTGGGGACTAGCGCGAGCTCCTACGAGCAGTACTTC.

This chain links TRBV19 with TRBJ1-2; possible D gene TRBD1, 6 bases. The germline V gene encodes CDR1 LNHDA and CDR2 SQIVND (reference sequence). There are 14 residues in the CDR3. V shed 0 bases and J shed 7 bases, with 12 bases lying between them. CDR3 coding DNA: TGTGCCAGTAGTATAGATGGGGGGCTGGTTGGCTACACCTTC. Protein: CASSIDGGLVGYTF.

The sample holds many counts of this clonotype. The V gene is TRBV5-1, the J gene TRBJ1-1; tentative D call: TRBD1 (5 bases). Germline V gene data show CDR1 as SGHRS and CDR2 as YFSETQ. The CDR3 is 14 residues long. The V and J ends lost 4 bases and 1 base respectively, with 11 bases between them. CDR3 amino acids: CASSREGQNTEAFF. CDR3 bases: TGCGCCAGCAGCAGGGAAGGACAGAACACTGAAGCTTTCTTT.

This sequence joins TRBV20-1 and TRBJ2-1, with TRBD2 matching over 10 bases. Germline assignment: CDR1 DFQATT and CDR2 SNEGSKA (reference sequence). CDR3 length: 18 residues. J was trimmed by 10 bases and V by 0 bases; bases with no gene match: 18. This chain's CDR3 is CSARDSRELAGGSIEQFF. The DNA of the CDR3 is TGCAGTGCTAGAGATAGTCGGGAGTTAGCGGGAGGATCCATCGAGCAGTTCTTC.

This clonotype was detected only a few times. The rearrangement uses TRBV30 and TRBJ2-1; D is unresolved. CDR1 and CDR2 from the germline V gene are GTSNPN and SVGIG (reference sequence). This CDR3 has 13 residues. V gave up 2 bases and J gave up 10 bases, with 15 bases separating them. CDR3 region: CAWSSPKRSEQFF. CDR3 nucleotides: TGTGCCTGGAGTTCTCCCAAGCGTTCGGAGCAGTTCTTC.

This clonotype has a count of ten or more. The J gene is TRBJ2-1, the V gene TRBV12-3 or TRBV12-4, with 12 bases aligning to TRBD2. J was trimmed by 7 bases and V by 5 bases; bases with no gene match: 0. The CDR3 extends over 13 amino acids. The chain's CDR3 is CASSTSGRNEQFF. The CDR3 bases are TGTGCCAGCAGTACTAGCGGGAGGAATGAGCAGTTCTTC.

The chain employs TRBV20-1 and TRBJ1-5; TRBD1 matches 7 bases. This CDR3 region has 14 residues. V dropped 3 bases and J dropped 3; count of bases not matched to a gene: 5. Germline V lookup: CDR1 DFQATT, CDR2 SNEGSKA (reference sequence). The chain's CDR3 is CSASLQGSNQPQHF. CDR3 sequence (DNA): TGCAGTGCTAGCCTACAGGGGTCCAATCAGCCCCAGCATTTT.

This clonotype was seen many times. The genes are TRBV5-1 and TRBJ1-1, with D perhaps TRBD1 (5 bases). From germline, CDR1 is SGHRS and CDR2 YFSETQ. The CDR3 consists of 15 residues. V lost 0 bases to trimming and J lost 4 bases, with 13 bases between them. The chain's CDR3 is CASSLGGSISTEAFF. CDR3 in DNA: TGCGCCAGCAGCTTGGGGGGCAGTATTTCCACTGAAGCTTTCTTT.

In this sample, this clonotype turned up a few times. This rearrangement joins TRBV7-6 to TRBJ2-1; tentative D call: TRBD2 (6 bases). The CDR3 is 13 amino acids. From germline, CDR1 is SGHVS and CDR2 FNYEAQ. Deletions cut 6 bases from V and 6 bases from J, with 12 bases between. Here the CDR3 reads CASSVGGINEQFF. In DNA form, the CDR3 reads TGTGCCAGCAGTGTGGGGGGAATCAATGAGCAGTTCTTC. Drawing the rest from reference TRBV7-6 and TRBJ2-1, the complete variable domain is GAGVSQSPRYKVTKRGQDVALRCDPISGHVSLYWYRQALGQGPEFLTYFNYEAQQDKSGLPNDRFSAERPEGSISTLTIQRTEQRDSAMYRCASSVGGINEQFFGPGTRLTVL.

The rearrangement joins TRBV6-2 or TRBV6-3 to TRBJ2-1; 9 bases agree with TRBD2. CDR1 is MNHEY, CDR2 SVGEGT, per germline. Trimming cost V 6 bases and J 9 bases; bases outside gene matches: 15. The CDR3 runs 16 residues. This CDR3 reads CASSYNSGSLPTEQFF. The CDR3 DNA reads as TGTGCCAGCAGCTACAATAGCGGGAGTCTTCCTACTGAGCAGTTCTTC.

CDR3 coding DNA: TGCAGCTCGGGCAGGACTGTCGCAGATACGCAGTATTTT. Translation gives CSSGRTVADTQYF. The rearrangement joins TRBV29-1 to TRBJ2-3, with D maybe TRBD2 (5 bases). Per the germline V gene, CDR1 is SQVTM and CDR2 is ANQGSEA. The CDR3 spans 13 residues. The V end was cut by 8 bases, the J end by 4 bases, with 16 bases between.

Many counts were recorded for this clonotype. CDR3 region: CASRVNGRSGNTIYF. The DNA for the CDR3 is TGTGCCAGCAGAGTCAACGGGCGCTCTGGAAACACCATATATTTT. J is TRBJ1-3 and V is TRBV11-3, with no clear D. The V gene's germline CDR1 is SGHNT and CDR2 YENEEA. V was trimmed by 6 bases and J by 0 bases, leaving 12 bases between them. The CDR3 is 15 residues long. Complete variable domain (other parts from reference TRBV11-3 and TRBJ1-3): EAGVVQSPRYKIIEKKQPVAFWCNPISGHNTLYWYLQNLGQGPELLIRYENEEAVDDSQLPKDRFSAERLKGVDSTLKIQPAELGDSAVYLCASRVNGRSGNTIYFGEGSWLTVV.

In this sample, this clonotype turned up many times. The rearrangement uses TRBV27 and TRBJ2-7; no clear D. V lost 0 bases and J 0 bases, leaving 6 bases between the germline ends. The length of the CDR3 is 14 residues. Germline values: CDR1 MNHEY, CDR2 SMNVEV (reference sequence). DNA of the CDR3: TGTGCCAGCAGTTTATCAGGGTACTCCTACGAGCAGTACTTC. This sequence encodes CASSLSGYSYEQYF.

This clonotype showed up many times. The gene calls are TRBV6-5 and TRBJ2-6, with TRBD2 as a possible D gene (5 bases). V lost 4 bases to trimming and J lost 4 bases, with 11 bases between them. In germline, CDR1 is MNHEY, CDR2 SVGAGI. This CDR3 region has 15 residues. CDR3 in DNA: TGTGCCAGCAGTTCCAGAGGGTCCGGGGCCAACGTCCTGACTTTC. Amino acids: CASSSRGSGANVLTF.